Presented here are 26 T cell receptor beta chains from one specimen sequenced in a study of T-cell reconstitution after alpha-beta-depleted transplantation in children (dated by TCRdb to 2016 to 2018). The treatment or condition label for this specimen denotes: allogeneic hematopoietic cell transplantation with graft depleted of TCRalphabeta T cells and CD19 B cells. The receptor library was made with PCR. The listed sequencing device is Illumina HiSeq 2500. To normalize quantification of the TCRbeta repertoire, the TCR libraries were built with molecular barcoding that relied on unique molecular identifiers. TCRdb trimmed public reads at Q25 via fastp, called clones via MiXCR and kept in-frame beta chains. Identical CDR3 protein sequences are pooled into one entry, listed with their most common genes and DNA. Within this sample are some 830,000 distinct CDR3 sequences, with around 17% of them counted one time only. In total, the top ten clones hold about 5% of the sample.

Sequences were derived from PBMCs, mostly from graft donor cells, sampled 360 days after TCRalphabeta/CD19-depleted stem cell transplant. These receptors all come from a male patient aged 10 to 17 who had a stem cell transplant for acute lymphoblastic leukemia, so the T cells may come from the graft donor.

This clonotype appeared a few times. This chain connects TRBV7-9 to TRBJ2-7, with D unresolved. Germline V gene lookup returns CDR1 SEHNR and CDR2 FQNEAQ (reference sequence). Between the trimmed V and J ends, which lost 5 bases and 4 bases, there was a span of 15 bases. The length of the CDR3 is 14 residues. The CDR3 coding sequence is TGTGCCAGCAGCCCGCACCGGGTGGGTTACGAGCAGTACTTC. Translation gives CASSPHRVGYEQYF.

The chain couples TRBV7-3 to TRBJ2-1; TRBD2 agrees at 11 bases. The CDR3 totals 16 residues. Looked up from germline, CDR1 is SGHTA and CDR2 is FQGTGA. Trimming removed 1 base from V and 5 bases from J; junction bases left unmatched: 4. CDR3 DNA sequence: TGTGCCAGCAGCTTAAGGGGACTAGCGGACAACAATGAGCAGTTCTTC. It yields the protein CASSLRGLADNNEQFF.

This clonotype was detected a few times. The chain links TRBV7-9 to TRBJ1-2; 8 bases align to TRBD1. CDR3 length: 15 residues. Germline V gives CDR1 SEHNR, CDR2 FQNEAQ (reference sequence). V was pared by 5 bases and J by 2 bases, with 7 bases of the junction left unmatched. CDR3 nucleotide sequence: TGTGCCAGCAGCCGCACAGGGGGGCAGAACTATGGCTACACCTTC. Amino acids: CASSRTGGQNYGYTF.

The chain uses TRBV2 and TRBJ2-1, with a tentative D call TRBD2 (6 bases). Trimming stripped 6 bases from V and 4 bases from J, with 16 bases between. The CDR3 has 15 residues. From germline, CDR1 is SNHLY and CDR2 FYNNEI. CDR3: CASRFGRLGYNEQFF. The CDR3 DNA reads TGTGCCAGCAGGTTCGGGAGACTGGGGTACAATGAGCAGTTCTTC.

This rearrangement joins TRBV7-3 to TRBJ2-1, with 16 bases fitting TRBD2. The CDR3 contains 16 residues. The ends lost 5 bases at V and 10 bases at J; junction bases unmatched: 8. CDR1 is SGHTA, CDR2 FQGTGA, per germline. CDR3 in amino acids: CASSPLGLAGGREQFF. CDR3 bases: TGTGCCAGCAGCCCCCTGGGACTAGCGGGAGGGAGGGAGCAGTTCTTC. The full variable domain, with the rest looked up from reference TRBV7-3 and TRBJ2-1, is GAGVSQTPSNKVTEKGKYVELRCDPISGHTALYWYRQSLGQGPEFLIYFQGTGAADDSGLPNDRFFAVRPEGSVSTLKIQRTERGDSAVYLCASSPLGLAGGREQFFGPGTRLTVL.

This clonotype has a handful of counts. The chain employs TRBV21-1 and TRBJ2-1; the table names TRBD2, a call not compared with the DNA. TRBV21-1 is a documented pseudogene. This CDR3 spans 16 amino acids. The CDR3 sequence: CASSWEEPLLYNEQFF. The DNA for the CDR3 is TGTGCCAGCAGCTGGGAGGAGCCCCTCCTCTACAATGAGCAGTTCTTC.

The chain couples TRBV20-1 to TRBJ2-1, with TRBD2 matching 14 bases. The trim removed 3 bases at V and 7 bases at J, leaving 5 bases unmatched. Germline V lookup: CDR1 DFQATT, CDR2 SNEGSKA (reference sequence). This CDR3 has 15 amino acids. The CDR3 loop is CSARTSGRENNEQFF. DNA of the CDR3: TGCAGTGCTAGGACTAGCGGGAGGGAGAATAATGAGCAGTTCTTC.

The genes are TRBV4-1 and TRBJ1-1; weak D call: TRBD1 (5 bases). This CDR3 contains 15 residues. In germline, CDR1 is MGHRA, CDR2 YSYEKL. Trimming cost V 0 bases and J 3 bases, with 11 bases left between them. CDR3 residues: CASSQERDRDTEAFF. The CDR3 nucleotides are TGCGCCAGCAGCCAAGAACGGGACCGTGACACTGAAGCTTTCTTT.

V usage is TRBV6-5 and J usage is TRBJ2-7; no reliable D call. V lost 2 bases and J lost 3, with 11 bases in between. The CDR3 is made up of 14 amino acids. Germline V gives CDR1 MNHEY, CDR2 SVGAGI. CDR3 loop: CASSYGYSGYEQYF. The CDR3 nucleotides are TGTGCCAGCAGTTACGGGTATAGTGGCTACGAGCAGTACTTC.

The sample holds a few counts of this clonotype. J is TRBJ1-1 and V is TRBV6-1, with D unresolved. The CDR3 is made up of 14 amino acids. V was cut by 0 bases and J by 7 bases, with 12 bases left in between. CDR1 and CDR2 (germline): MNHNS, SASEGT. The CDR3 DNA reads TGTGCCAGCAGTGAAGCCTCAGAAAGAATTGAAGCTTTCTTT. As protein: CASSEASERIEAFF.

The rearrangement uses TRBV5-1 and TRBJ1-5; unclear D gene. V lost 0 bases to trimming and J lost 5 bases, with 12 bases between them. Germline-derived CDR1 and CDR2 are SGHRS and YFSETQ. The CDR3 runs 15 residues. The CDR3 region is CASSLDAGDYQPQHF. CDR3 in DNA: TGCGCCAGCAGCTTGGATGCAGGTGATTATCAGCCCCAGCATTTT. Variable domain in full (rest from reference TRBV5-1 and TRBJ1-5): KAGVTQTPRYLIKTRGQQVTLSCSPISGHRSVSWYQQTPGQGLQFLFEYFSETQRNKGNFPGRFSGRQFSNSRSEMNVSTLELGDSALYLCASSLDAGDYQPQHFGDGTRLSIL.

This clonotype was found once. V is TRBV18 and J is TRBJ1-4; D gene ambiguous. Germline V gene data show CDR1 as KGHSH and CDR2 as LQKENI. Trimming removed 2 bases from V and 2 bases from J, with 12 bases in between. The CDR3 has 16 amino acids. The CDR3 here is CASSPDLMGTNEKLFF. As DNA, the CDR3 is TGTGCCAGCTCACCAGATTTGATGGGTACTAATGAAAAACTGTTTTTT.

V usage is TRBV4-1 and J usage is TRBJ1-5; no reliable D call. CDR1 and CDR2 (germline): MGHRA, YSYEKL. V shed 4 bases and J shed 1 base, with 11 bases lying between them. The CDR3 is 15 amino acids. The CDR3 nucleotides are TGCGCCAGCAGCCCCACGATGGTCAGCAATCAGCCCCAGCATTTT. The encoded protein is CASSPTMVSNQPQHF.

Turning to this clonotype: This may stem from a read error, because a much larger clone lies one nucleotide away. The V call is TRBV7-8, the J call TRBJ1-1; D gene uncertain. Looked up from germline, CDR1 is SGHVS and CDR2 is FQNEAQ. The CDR3 length is 13 residues. Trimming removed 2 bases at V and 0 bases at J, with 4 bases between. The CDR3 reads CASSLWLNTEAFF. The CDR3 region has the DNA TGTGCCAGCAGCTTATGGTTGAACACTGAAGCTTTCTTT.

This clonotype has a count of ten or more. The CDR3 protein is CASSLPRGQGNEQFF. CDR3 nucleotide sequence: TGTGCCAGCAGTTTACCCCGAGGACAGGGGAATGAGCAGTTCTTC. The gene calls are TRBV12-3 or TRBV12-4 and TRBJ2-1; 9 bases line up with TRBD1. Unmatched junction bases numbered 6, after V lost 2 bases and J lost 7 bases. This CDR3 is 15 amino acids long.

This clonotype was counted at least ten times. The rearrangement joins TRBV12-3 or TRBV12-4 to TRBJ2-3, with TRBD2 identical over 13 bases. The CDR3 consists of 16 residues. The trim removed 3 bases at V and 2 bases at J, leaving 2 bases unmatched. DNA of the CDR3: TGTGCCAGCAGTTTCGGACTAGCGGGAGCCACAGATACGCAGTATTTT. It is translated as CASSFGLAGATDTQYF.

This clonotype was recorded a few times. The chain combines TRBV20-1 with TRBJ2-1; tentatively, D is TRBD2 (6 bases). The CDR3 sequence is 15 residues long. The germline CDR1 and CDR2 sequences are DFQATT and SNEGSKA (reference sequence). Trimming took 1 base from V and 2 from J, leaving 12 bases between them. The DNA of the CDR3 is TGCAGTGCTAGAGGCCACGGGAGACCCTACAATGAGCAGTTCTTC. This codes for CSARGHGRPYNEQFF.

This sequence joins TRBV20-1 and TRBJ2-5, with 7 bases identical to TRBD2. CDR3 length: 16 residues. Germline V gene lookup returns CDR1 DFQATT and CDR2 SNEGSKA (reference sequence). V lost 0 bases, J lost 5 bases, and 12 bases stayed unmatched. The CDR3 spells CSARDPGGSEWETQYF. In DNA form, the CDR3 reads TGCAGTGCTAGAGATCCCGGCGGGAGTGAGTGGGAGACCCAGTACTTC.

The chain joins TRBV12-3 or TRBV12-4 to TRBJ1-2; TRBD1 aligns across 10 bases. The CDR3 length is 17 residues. The J segment lost 4 bases and the V segment lost 5 bases, leaving 13 bases of the junction unmatched. CDR3 loop: CASSPGTGDALSYGYTF. DNA for the CDR3: TGTGCCAGCAGTCCCGGGACAGGGGATGCCCTGAGCTATGGCTACACCTTC.

This clonotype was counted a few times. This rearrangement joins TRBV7-7 to TRBJ2-2; D is unresolved. Deletions cut 1 base from V and 7 bases from J, with 13 bases between. The CDR3 consists of 15 residues. Germline V gene lookup returns CDR1 SSHAT and CDR2 FNYEAQ (reference sequence). CDR3 bases: TGTGCCAGCAGCTTAGTTTTGAGTTCTGGCGGGGAGCTGTTTTTT. This encodes CASSLVLSSGGELFF.

The chain uses TRBV24-1 and TRBJ2-1; 10 bases are a match to TRBD1. Trimming cost V 4 bases and J 15 bases; bases outside gene matches: 5. The CDR3 extends over 12 amino acids. Germline V gives CDR1 KGHDR, CDR2 SFDVKD. CDR3 region: CATSDPGTGAFF. DNA for the CDR3: TGTGCCACCAGTGACCCCGGGACAGGGGCGTTCTTC.

This clonotype was observed at least ten times. The chain couples TRBV12-3 or TRBV12-4 to TRBJ2-1; 8 bases align to TRBD2. The V and J ends lost 7 bases and 8 bases, in that order; junction bases with no gene match: 10. The CDR3 consists of 14 residues. This CDR3 is CASTPGRAVYEQFF. CDR3 in DNA: TGTGCCAGCACCCCCGGGAGGGCCGTCTATGAGCAGTTCTTC.

The chain joins TRBV19 to TRBJ2-7; 11 nucleotides line up with TRBD2. The CDR3 is 16 amino acids. Germline V CDR1 and CDR2: LNHDA, SQIVND (reference sequence). V trimming: 2 bases; J trimming: 0 bases; junction bases outside the gene matches: 3. The CDR3 reads CASSISGLAASYEQYF. CDR3 DNA: TGTGCCAGTAGTATATCGGGACTAGCGGCCTCCTACGAGCAGTACTTC.

J is TRBJ2-1 and V is TRBV4-1, with TRBD2 matching 8 bases. Looked up from germline, CDR1 is MGHRA and CDR2 is YSYEKL. CDR3 length equals 17 residues. J lost 8 bases, V lost 0 bases, and 12 bases had no gene match. The CDR3 reads CASSQDRIAGWGDEQFF. In nucleotides, the CDR3 is TGCGCCAGCAGCCAAGACCGAATAGCGGGATGGGGAGATGAGCAGTTCTTC.

This clonotype was counted only a few times. The V and J genes are TRBV4-1 and TRBJ2-1, with 13 bases matching TRBD2. This CDR3 has 16 residues. Germline V gene sequence: CDR1 MGHRA, CDR2 YSYEKL. With V trimmed by 2 bases and J by 7 bases, 5 bases remained unmatched. The CDR3 loop is CASSQSGTSGANEQFF. CDR3 coding DNA: TGCGCCAGCAGCCAAAGCGGGACTAGCGGGGCGAATGAGCAGTTCTTC.

V usage is TRBV6-5 and J usage is TRBJ1-3; D is unresolved. The CDR3 contains 14 residues. The germline gives CDR1 MNHEY, CDR2 SVGAGI. Trimming removed 4 bases from V and 0 bases from J, with 7 bases in between. The CDR3 DNA reads as TGTGCCAGCAGTTGGACGGCCTCTGGAAACACCATATATTTT. This codes for CASSWTASGNTIYF.